The 15 T cell receptor beta chains in this list originate from one sample, sequenced in a study of blood T cell repertoires in COVID-19. Generated by immunoSEQ multiplex PCR, the TCRdb table keeps only in-frame clones and is missing some. The repertoire holds about 67,000 clones, with about 86% as singletons. The specimen sequenced was peripheral blood. These receptors were collected from a man aged 45-65 years with active COVID-19.

The chain is built from TRBV18 and TRBJ2-1; 10 positions agree with TRBD2. The CDR3 has 15 amino acids. Germline V gives CDR1 KGHSH, CDR2 LQKENI. J lost 6 bases, V lost 2 bases, and 4 bases had no gene match. In DNA form, the CDR3 reads TGTGCCAGCTCACCAAGCGGGGGGGCTTTCAATGAGCAGTTCTTC. Protein sequence: CASSPSGGAFNEQFF.

The V and J genes are TRBV7-3 and TRBJ2-7, with D unresolved. The CDR3 covers 15 residues. The ends were cut back, 0 bases at V and 1 base at J, with 10 bases in the middle. Germline V gene sequence: CDR1 SGHTA, CDR2 FQGTGA. The CDR3 DNA reads as TGTGCCAGCAGCTTAACGCGGCAGCCTTCCTACGAGCAGTACTTC. It specifies CASSLTRQPSYEQYF. Full variable domain (remainder filled in from reference TRBV7-3 and TRBJ2-7): GAGVSQTPSNKVTEKGKYVELRCDPISGHTALYWYRQSLGQGPEFLIYFQGTGAADDSGLPNDRFFAVRPEGSVSTLKIQRTERGDSAVYLCASSLTRQPSYEQYFGPGTRLTVT.

This chain joins TRBV5-6 and TRBJ2-3; TRBD1 aligns across 7 bases. Germline V CDR1 and CDR2: SGHDT, YYEEEE. Unmatched junction bases numbered 4, after V lost 5 bases and J lost 4 bases. The CDR3 consists of 13 residues. DNA of the CDR3: TGTGCCAGCAGGCGTCAGGGGGCAGATACGCAGTATTTT. This encodes CASRRQGADTQYF.

The chain has TRBV21-1 and TRBJ2-1; the table's D gene call, TRBD2, was not cross checked with the DNA. TRBV21-1 counts as a pseudogene. The CDR3 spans 18 residues. In DNA, the CDR3 is TGTGCCAGCAGCACCCCGGGGGGAGCGTATAGCTCCTACAATGAGCAGTTCTTC. It is translated as CASSTPGGAYSSYNEQFF.

This chain links TRBV2 with TRBJ2-7; TRBD2 is a possible D gene (5 bases). V lost 7 bases and J 2 bases, leaving 12 bases between the germline ends. CDR3 length: 13 residues. CDR1 is SNHLY, CDR2 FYNNEI, per germline. DNA of the CDR3: TGTGCCAGCAAGGACTGGTATGCCTACGAGCAGTACTTC. This encodes CASKDWYAYEQYF.

The CDR3 bases are TGCGCCAGCAGCTATGACCGGGCCCGGGGGAATTCACCCCTCCACTTT. Its translation is CASSYDRARGNSPLHF. The chain is built from TRBV5-1 and TRBJ1-6; perhaps TRBD1 as D (5 bases). CDR1 and CDR2 from the germline V gene are SGHRS and YFSETQ. CDR3 size: 16 residues. Trimming cost V 3 bases and J 7 bases, with 17 bases left between them.

This clone was found a few times. The J gene is TRBJ2-7, the V gene TRBV3-1 (or the pseudogene TRBV3-2); TRBD2 matches 13 bases. V shed 4 bases and J 3 bases; nucleotides not matched to a gene: 3. CDR3 length equals 15 residues. Germline CDR1 LGHDT, CDR2 YNNKEL (reference sequence). CDR3 residues: CASSLGLAGFYEQYF. DNA for the CDR3: TGTGCCAGCAGCCTGGGACTAGCGGGGTTCTACGAGCAGTACTTC.

This chain uses TRBV10-3 with TRBJ1-3; D not resolved. Germline V gives CDR1 ENHRY, CDR2 SYGVKD. V lost 7 bases to trimming and J lost 0 bases, with 7 bases between them. CDR3 length: 13 amino acids. The DNA of the CDR3 is TGTGCCATCACGGAGAGCTCTGGAAACACCATATATTTT. Encoded protein: CAITESSGNTIYF.

The rearrangement joins TRBV4-1 to TRBJ2-2, with 9 bases identical to TRBD1. The CDR3 is 16 amino acids. In germline, CDR1 is MGHRA, CDR2 YSYEKL. V shed 4 bases, J shed 5 bases, and the junction held 8 bases outside the gene matches. The CDR3 spells CASSRPPGTGTGELFF. The CDR3 DNA sequence: TGCGCCAGCAGCCGTCCGCCTGGGACAGGGACCGGGGAGCTGTTTTTT.

The J gene is TRBJ2-1, the V gene TRBV6-5; no definite D call. The CDR3 length is 12 residues. CDR1 MNHEY and CDR2 SVGAGI come from the germline V gene. V was shortened by 2 bases and J by 15 bases, with 14 bases between the two germline ends. The CDR3 sequence: CASSYQKSFLFF. Here the CDR3 DNA reads TGTGCCAGCAGTTACCAGAAGTCTTTTCTGTTCTTC.

The chain uses TRBV5-8 and TRBJ2-1; tentative D call: TRBD2 (5 bases). The CDR3 covers 10 residues. The germline gives CDR1 SGHTS, CDR2 YDEGEE. V was trimmed by 10 bases and J by 4 bases, leaving 6 bases between them. As DNA, the CDR3 is TGTGCCTGCGGGTACAATGAGCAGTTCTTC. It codes for CACGYNEQFF.

This clone was seen only a few times. V usage is TRBV14 and J usage is TRBJ2-3; D unclear. CDR3 size: 15 residues. V gave up 4 bases and J gave up 2 bases, with 13 bases separating them. The germline CDR1 and CDR2 sequences are SGHDN and FVKESK. The CDR3 is CASSPYTKDTDTQYF. The CDR3 DNA reads as TGTGCCAGCAGCCCGTACACGAAAGACACAGATACGCAGTATTTT.

The V call is TRBV27, the J call TRBJ1-6; tentatively, D is TRBD1 (6 bases). The germline gives CDR1 MNHEY, CDR2 SMNVEV (reference sequence). This CDR3 spans 14 amino acids. The germline V and J ends were trimmed by 5 bases and 4 bases, with 9 bases remaining between them. DNA for the CDR3: TGTGCCAGCAGTCCAGGGGCTTATAATTCACCCCTCCACTTT. As protein: CASSPGAYNSPLHF.

The chain has TRBV4-1 and TRBJ2-7, with D possibly matching TRBD2 (6 bases). V was shortened by 1 base and J by 1 base, with 17 bases between the two germline ends. The CDR3 consists of 17 residues. Germline CDR1 is MGHRA and CDR2 is YSYEKL. The CDR3 coding sequence is TGCGCCAGCAGCCAAGGACTAGTGGGAGGTGGATCCTACGAGCAGTACTTC. Amino acids: CASSQGLVGGGSYEQYF.

This clone was recorded a few times. The chain links TRBV6-2 or TRBV6-3 to TRBJ2-3; 11 positions match TRBD2. The CDR3 is 16 residues long. Per germline, CDR1 MNHEY and CDR2 SVGEGT. J was trimmed by 0 bases and V by 4 bases; bases with no gene match: 3. The CDR3 DNA sequence: TGTGCCAGCAGTTCGACTAGCGGGATGAGCACAGATACGCAGTATTTT. This translates into CASSSTSGMSTDTQYF.